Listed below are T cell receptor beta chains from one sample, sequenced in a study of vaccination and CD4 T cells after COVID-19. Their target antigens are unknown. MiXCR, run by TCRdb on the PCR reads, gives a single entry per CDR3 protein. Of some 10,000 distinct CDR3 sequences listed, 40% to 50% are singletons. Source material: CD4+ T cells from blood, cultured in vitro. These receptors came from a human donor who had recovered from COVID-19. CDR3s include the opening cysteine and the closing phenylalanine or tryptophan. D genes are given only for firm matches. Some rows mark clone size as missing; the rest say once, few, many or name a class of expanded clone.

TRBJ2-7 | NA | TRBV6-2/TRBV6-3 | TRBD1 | CASRRTGAYEQYF | TGTGCCAGCAGGCGTACAGGGGCCTACGAGCAGTACTTC
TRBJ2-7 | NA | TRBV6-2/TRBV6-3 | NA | CASSYEGWARSSYEQYF | TGTGCCAGCAGTTACGAGGGTTGGGCTCGAAGCTCCTACGAGCAGTACTTC
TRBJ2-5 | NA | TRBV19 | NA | CASSIPPGETQYF | TGTGCCAGTAGTATACCTCCGGGGGAGACCCAGTACTTC
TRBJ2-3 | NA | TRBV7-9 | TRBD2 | CASSLVSTSGGDTQYF | TGTGCCAGCAGCTTAGTTTCGACTAGCGGGGGAGATACGCAGTATTTT
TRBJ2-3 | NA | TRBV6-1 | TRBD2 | CASRRLAGEDTQYF | TGTGCCAGCAGGAGACTAGCGGGGGAAGATACGCAGTATTTT
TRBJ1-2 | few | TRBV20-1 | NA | CSPGGRRGYTF | TGCAGTCCTGGGGGACGGCGTGGCTACACCTTC
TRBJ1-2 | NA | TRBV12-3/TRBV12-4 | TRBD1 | CASSPGQGSGYTF | TGTGCCAGCAGTCCCGGACAGGGGTCTGGCTACACCTTC
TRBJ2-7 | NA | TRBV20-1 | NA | CSARGTLGGYEQYF | TGCAGTGCTAGAGGGACCCTCGGGGGATACGAGCAGTACTTC
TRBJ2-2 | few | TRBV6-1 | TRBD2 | CASSEAYGTSGGELFF | TGTGCCAGCAGTGAAGCGTATGGGACTAGCGGGGGGGAGCTGTTTTTT
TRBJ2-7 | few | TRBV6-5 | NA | CASSYPGAANEQYF | TGTGCCAGCAGTTACCCCGGGGCGGCCAACGAGCAGTACTTC
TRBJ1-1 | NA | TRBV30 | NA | CAWVGAGMNTEAFF | TGTGCCTGGGTGGGGGCAGGGATGAACACTGAAGCTTTCTTT
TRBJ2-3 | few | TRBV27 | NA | CASSLGRGWDTQYF | TGTGCCAGCAGTTTGGGACGGGGTTGGGATACGCAGTATTTT
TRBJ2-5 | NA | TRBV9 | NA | CASSLGGLQETQYF | TGTGCCAGCAGCCTCGGGGGCCTCCAAGAGACCCAGTACTTC